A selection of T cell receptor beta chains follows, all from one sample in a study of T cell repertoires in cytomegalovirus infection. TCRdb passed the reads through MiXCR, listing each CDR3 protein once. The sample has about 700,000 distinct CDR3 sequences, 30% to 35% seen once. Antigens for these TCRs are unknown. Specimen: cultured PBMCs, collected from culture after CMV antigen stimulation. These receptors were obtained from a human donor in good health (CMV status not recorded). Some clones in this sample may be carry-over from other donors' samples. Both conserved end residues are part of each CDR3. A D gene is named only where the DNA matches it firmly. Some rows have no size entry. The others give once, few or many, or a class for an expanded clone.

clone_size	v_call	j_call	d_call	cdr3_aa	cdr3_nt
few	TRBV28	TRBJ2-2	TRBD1	CASSLSRDRPSLNTGELFF	TGTGCCAGCAGTTTATCCCGGGACAGGCCTTCCCTAAACACCGGGGAGCTGTTTTTT
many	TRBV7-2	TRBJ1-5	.	CASSPPGEGNQPQHF	TGTGCCAGCAGCCCGCCCGGGGAGGGAAATCAGCCCCAGCATTTT
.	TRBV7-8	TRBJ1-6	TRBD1	CAGRQGNSPLHF	TGTGCCGGAAGACAGGGAAATTCACCCCTCCACTTT
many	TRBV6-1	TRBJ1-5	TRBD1	CASSRTGSNQPQHF	TGTGCCAGCTCGAGGACAGGGAGCAATCAGCCCCAGCATTTT
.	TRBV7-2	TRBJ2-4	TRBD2	CASRGTSGSNIQYF	TGTGCCAGCAGGGGGACTAGCGGGAGTAACATTCAGTACTTC
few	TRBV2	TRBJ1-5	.	CASSEARARGNQPQHF	TGTGCCAGCAGCGAAGCGAGGGCGAGGGGAAATCAGCCCCAGCATTTT
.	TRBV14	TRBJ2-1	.	CASAALDAPLGEQFF	TGTGCCAGCGCCGCCTTAGACGCCCCCCTTGGTGAGCAGTTCTTC
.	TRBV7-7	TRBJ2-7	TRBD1	CASSPNTGGEQYF	TGTGCCAGCAGCCCCAACACAGGGGGTGAGCAGTACTTC
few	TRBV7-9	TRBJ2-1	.	CASSYGAGTDNEQFF	TGTGCCAGCAGCTACGGGGCAGGAACGGACAATGAGCAGTTCTTC
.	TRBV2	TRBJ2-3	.	CASSRVQGLDTQYF	TGTGCCAGCAGTCGAGTCCAGGGGTTGGATACGCAGTATTTT
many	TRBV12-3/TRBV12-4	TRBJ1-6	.	CASRDGGYSPLHF	TGTGCCAGCAGGGACGGGGGATATTCACCCCTCCACTTT
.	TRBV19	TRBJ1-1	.	CASSRDSAGTEAFF	TGTGCCAGTAGCAGAGACTCGGCTGGCACTGAAGCTTTCTTT
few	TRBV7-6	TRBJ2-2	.	CASSLIGAPTGELFF	TGTGCCAGCAGCTTAATTGGGGCGCCCACCGGGGAGCTGTTTTTT
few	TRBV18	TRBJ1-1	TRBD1	CASSPTGVPEAFF	TGTGCCAGCTCACCGACAGGGGTCCCTGAAGCTTTCTTT